Shown below are 12 T cell receptor beta chains from a single sample sequenced in a study of cytotoxic CD8 clonotypes in ibrutinib-treated CLL. Measured with immunoSEQ multiplex PCR; TCRdb has only the in-frame clones, and not every one. There are over 130,000 clones in the sample; 80% occur only once, and less than 9% lies in the top ten. The source was PBMCs, collected after 36 months of ibrutinib treatment. The receptors were sampled from a human donor with chronic lymphocytic leukemia.

The chain uses TRBV11-2 and TRBJ2-3, with D possibly being TRBD2 (6 bases). Germline CDR1 and CDR2: SGHAT and FQNNGV. The V gene lost 5 bases and the J gene lost 2 bases, with 11 bases spanning the gap. CDR3 length: 14 residues. The DNA for the CDR3 is TGTGCCAGCAGCCTCCGGGGACTCACAGATACGCAGTATTTT. Protein: CASSLRGLTDTQYF.

Written as DNA, the CDR3 is TGTGCCAGTAAAATGACAAGGGGTGGCTACACCTTC. As protein: CASKMTRGGYTF. This chain uses TRBV19 with TRBJ1-2; D is possibly TRBD1 (5 bases). Trimming took 7 bases from V and 7 from J, leaving 13 bases between them. Germline-derived CDR1 and CDR2 are LNHDA and SQIVND (reference sequence). The CDR3 runs 12 residues.

The rearrangement links TRBV5-1 to TRBJ1-2, with a possible D match to TRBD1 (6 bases). Trimming cost V 4 bases and J 7 bases, with 20 bases left between them. Germline CDR1 is SGHRS and CDR2 is YFSETQ. The CDR3 consists of 15 residues. CDR3 sequence (DNA): TGCGCCAGCAGCCCTAGGGGGGGGCGCGAGATTGGCTACACCTTC. This translates into CASSPRGGREIGYTF.

The rearrangement uses TRBV6-1 and TRBJ2-7; D not resolved. Per the germline V gene, CDR1 is MNHNS and CDR2 is SASEGT. CDR3 length: 13 amino acids. The V end lost 7 bases, the J end lost 2 bases, and 12 bases lay between the germline ends. The CDR3 region has the DNA TGTGCCAGCATTGCAGGTTACACCTACGAGCAGTACTTC. Its translation: CASIAGYTYEQYF.

Details on this clone: This same CDR3 is encoded by further DNA sequences in the sample. The chain uses TRBV27 and TRBJ2-2, with D uncertain. The CDR3 contains 14 residues. Germline lookup yields CDR1 MNHEY and CDR2 SMNVEV (reference sequence). The V end was cut by 0 bases, the J end by 2 bases, with 4 bases between. CDR3 loop: CASSLSTNTGELFF. CDR3 in DNA: TGTGCCAGCAGTTTATCGACAAACACCGGGGAGCTGTTTTTT.

The DNA of the CDR3 is TGTGCCAGCAGCGGACAGGCCGGGGAGCTGTTTTTT. Translation gives CASSGQAGELFF. This chain joins TRBV6-5 and TRBJ2-2, with TRBD1 identical over 7 bases. The CDR3 covers 12 residues. Germline CDR1 is MNHEY and CDR2 is SVGAGI. The trim removed 6 bases at V and 6 bases at J, leaving 1 base unmatched.

V is TRBV6-6 and J is TRBJ2-2; D is perhaps TRBD2 (6 bases). The V gene's germline CDR1 is MNHNY and CDR2 SVGAGI (reference sequence). This CDR3 spans 16 amino acids. Deletions cut 5 bases from V and 9 bases from J, with 22 bases between. CDR3 DNA sequence: TGTGCCAGCAGTCAAAACGGGCTAGCGACCAGGCGGGAGCTGTTTTTT. It translates to CASSQNGLATRRELFF.

The chain carries TRBV2 and TRBJ1-3; 8 nucleotides agree with TRBD1. This CDR3 has 15 residues. Trimming cost V 5 bases and J 4 bases; bases outside gene matches: 7. Germline V gene lookup returns CDR1 SNHLY and CDR2 FYNNEI. The CDR3, as DNA: TGTGCCAGCAGTCCCCCCAGGGGGCGCGGAAACACCATATATTTT. Amino acids: CASSPPRGRGNTIYF. The full variable domain, completed using reference TRBV2 and TRBJ1-3, is EPEVTQTPSHQVTQMGQEVILRCVPISNHLYFYWYRQILGQKVEFLVSFYNNEISEKSEIFDDQFSVERPDGSNFTLKIRSTKLEDSAMYFCASSPPRGRGNTIYFGEGSWLTVV.

The chain employs TRBV7-9 and TRBJ2-7; maybe TRBD2 (5 bases). Germline V lookup: CDR1 SEHNR, CDR2 FQNEAQ (reference sequence). Trimming took off 3 bases at V and 13 bases at J, with 13 bases between the two ends. The CDR3 totals 11 residues. The CDR3 DNA sequence: TGTGCCAGCAGCTTCCTAGGGCGGGCATACTTC. Protein sequence: CASSFLGRAYF.

This clone has more than one count but fewer than ten. The chain recombines TRBV7-3 with TRBJ2-7; 10 bases are shared with TRBD2. The CDR3 is 13 residues long. V shed 5 bases and J 7 bases; nucleotides not matched to a gene: 5. CDR1 SGHTA and CDR2 FQGTGA come from the germline V gene. Written as DNA, the CDR3 is TGTGCCAGCAGCATGGGACTAGCGAGGGAGCAGTACTTC. It specifies CASSMGLAREQYF.

The V call is TRBV19, the J call TRBJ2-7, with 7 bases identical to TRBD2. Germline V CDR1 and CDR2: LNHDA, SQIVND (reference sequence). With 1 base clipped from V and 5 bases from J, the junction kept 8 bases outside the gene matches. The CDR3 totals 15 residues. This CDR3 is CASSIVPAGFNEQYF. In nucleotides, the CDR3 is TGTGCCAGTAGTATAGTTCCAGCGGGGTTCAACGAGCAGTACTTC.

The chain uses TRBV7-6 and TRBJ1-4; 9 bases align to TRBD1. The germline V gene encodes CDR1 SGHVS and CDR2 FNYEAQ. The CDR3 is 14 residues long. V was pared by 5 bases and J by 4 bases, with 2 bases of the junction left unmatched. CDR3 nucleotide sequence: TGTGCCAGCAGCCGGACAGGGGTTAATGAAAAACTGTTTTTT. Translation gives CASSRTGVNEKLFF.